Presented here are 28 T cell receptor beta chains from one specimen sequenced in a study of T cell changes during pregnancy in multiple sclerosis. TCRdb's table, derived via immunoSEQ multiplex PCR, lists solely in-frame clones and lacks some. This sample carries approximately 25,000 clones, 88% of them seen once, and the ten largest clones take less than 0.8%. The sequenced sample was CD4+ T cells from peripheral blood mononuclear cells, obtained in the first trimester of pregnancy. Source of these receptors: a female donor in good health, enrolled as a control in a pregnancy study.

The chain employs TRBV7-3 and TRBJ2-1; 7 bases map to TRBD2. Germline V gives CDR1 SGHTA, CDR2 FQGTGA. The CDR3 covers 12 residues. V lost 4 bases to trimming and J lost 9 bases; unmatched junction nucleotides: 3. CDR3 coding DNA: TGTGCCAGCAGCTCAGGGAGGGGTGAGCAGTTCTTC. This encodes CASSSGRGEQFF.

This sequence joins TRBV28 and TRBJ1-4; the match to TRBD1 covers 8 bases. Germline trimming cut 4 bases from V and 8 bases from J; bases unmatched to any gene: 9. The CDR3 is made up of 15 amino acids. The V gene's germline CDR1 is MDHEN and CDR2 SYDVKM. The CDR3 nucleotides read TGTGCCAGCAGTTCTCCAGGGGGCGAGCGGGAAAAACTGTTTTTT. Protein sequence: CASSSPGGEREKLFF.

The rearrangement joins TRBV4-2 to TRBJ1-2; D is undetermined. The germline V and J ends were trimmed by 0 bases and 7 bases, with 15 bases remaining between them. The CDR3 is 15 amino acids. Germline-derived CDR1 and CDR2 are LGHNA and YNFKEQ. The chain's CDR3 is CASSQDSRERGGYTF. The CDR3 DNA reads TGTGCCAGCAGCCAAGATAGCCGGGAGCGAGGTGGCTACACCTTC.

The rearrangement links TRBV5-1 to TRBJ2-3; 13 bases agree with TRBD2. Losses at the gene ends were 4 bases for V and 1 base for J; bases not matched to a gene: 9. This CDR3 has 18 residues. CDR1 and CDR2 from the germline V gene are SGHRS and YFSETQ. The CDR3 protein is CASSIQTSGGLRTDTQYF. The CDR3 DNA reads TGCGCCAGCAGCATCCAGACTAGCGGGGGGCTCCGCACAGATACGCAGTATTTT.

The V and J genes are TRBV27 and TRBJ1-5, with no clear D. Germline lookup yields CDR1 MNHEY and CDR2 SMNVEV (reference sequence). There are 12 residues in the CDR3. V gave up 7 bases and J gave up 4 bases, with 8 bases separating them. The CDR3 DNA follows: TGTGCCAGCAAACTTGGTAATCAGCCCCAGCATTTT. Translated: CASKLGNQPQHF.

This clone was picked up one time. V and J are TRBV6-5 and TRBJ2-7; the D gene is possibly TRBD2 (6 bases). Per the germline V gene, CDR1 is MNHEY and CDR2 is SVGAGI. This CDR3 comprises 14 residues. V dropped 6 bases and J dropped 0 bases, with 12 bases sitting between them. CDR3: CASSAGSTSYEQYF. The CDR3 DNA sequence: TGTGCCAGCAGCGCGGGGTCTACCTCCTACGAGCAGTACTTC.

The V call is TRBV28, the J call TRBJ2-7; D is perhaps TRBD2 (6 bases). In germline, CDR1 is MDHEN, CDR2 SYDVKM. This CDR3 is built from 15 residues. Trimming removed 6 bases at V and 1 base at J, with 16 bases between. The CDR3 DNA reads as TGTGCCAGCAGCAGAAGAAGCGGGTTGTCCTACGAGCAGTACTTC. This codes for CASSRRSGLSYEQYF.

The gene calls are TRBV18 and TRBJ1-3; D gene uncertain. Germline-derived CDR1 and CDR2 are KGHSH and LQKENI. CDR3 length: 15 amino acids. The V gene lost 0 bases and the J gene lost 1 base, with 7 bases spanning the gap. CDR3 DNA sequence: TGTGCCAGCTCACCACCATGGCAGTCTGGAAACACCATATATTTT. Protein product: CASSPPWQSGNTIYF.

The rearrangement uses TRBV7-9 and TRBJ1-5, with 10 nucleotides matching TRBD1. The ends lost 5 bases at V and 2 bases at J; junction bases unmatched: 3. Germline CDR1 is SEHNR and CDR2 is FQNEAQ (reference sequence). The CDR3 has 15 residues. CDR3: CASSAGTGGNQPQHF. Written as DNA, the CDR3 is TGTGCCAGCAGCGCCGGGACAGGGGGCAATCAGCCCCAGCATTTT.

The chain is built from TRBV7-9 and TRBJ2-7; 9 bases map to TRBD2. Trimming at V came to 5 bases and at J to 3 bases, leaving 17 bases not matched to a gene. The CDR3 sequence is 18 residues long. CDR1 and CDR2 from the germline V gene are SEHNR and FQNEAQ (reference sequence). The CDR3 sequence: CASSPGRLKLAGGYEQYF. In DNA form, the CDR3 reads TGTGCCAGCAGCCCGGGACGGCTAAAACTAGCGGGCGGCTACGAGCAGTACTTC.

This chain uses TRBV7-6 with TRBJ1-2; maybe TRBD1 (5 bases). The V and J ends lost 5 bases and 5 bases respectively, with 12 bases between them. Germline-derived CDR1 and CDR2 are SGHVS and FNYEAQ. The CDR3 is made up of 13 amino acids. This CDR3 reads CASSPGLDYGYTF. As DNA, the CDR3 is TGTGCCAGCAGCCCGGGACTTGATTATGGCTACACCTTC.

J is TRBJ2-7 and V is TRBV28; D may be TRBD1 (6 bases). The CDR3 runs 13 residues. Deletions cut 5 bases from V and 4 bases from J, with 12 bases between. Per germline, CDR1 MDHEN and CDR2 SYDVKM. Here the CDR3 reads CASSPGENYEQYF. CDR3 coding DNA: TGTGCCAGCAGTCCAGGGGAGAATTACGAGCAGTACTTC.

V usage is TRBV19 and J usage is TRBJ1-5; perhaps TRBD1 as D (5 bases). CDR3 length: 14 amino acids. Per germline, CDR1 LNHDA and CDR2 SQIVND (reference sequence). The germline V and J ends were trimmed by 3 bases and 6 bases, with 12 bases remaining between them. CDR3 nucleotide sequence: TGTGCCAGTAGTATGAACGGGGGGGGTCAGCCCCAGCATTTT. Its translation: CASSMNGGGQPQHF.

V usage is TRBV9 and J usage is TRBJ2-5; 7 bases align to TRBD1. Germline values: CDR1 SGDLS, CDR2 YYNGEE. This CDR3 contains 18 residues. J was trimmed by 5 bases and V by 0 bases; bases with no gene match: 16. For the CDR3, the DNA is TGTGCCAGCAGCGTAGGTTGGACAGGACAAACTAGAGGGGAGACCCAGTACTTC. Residues: CASSVGWTGQTRGETQYF.

This chain uses TRBV28 with TRBJ1-4; TRBD1 is a possible D gene (5 bases). Trimming cost V 5 bases and J 2 bases, with 12 bases left between them. The germline gives CDR1 MDHEN, CDR2 SYDVKM. The length of the CDR3 is 15 residues. CDR3 amino acids: CASSPSSGTNEKLFF. CDR3 in DNA: TGTGCCAGCAGTCCCTCTTCAGGGACTAATGAAAAACTGTTTTTT.

The chain combines TRBV6-1 with TRBJ1-5; 7 nucleotides line up with TRBD1. This CDR3 contains 14 residues. Germline V gene sequence: CDR1 MNHNS, CDR2 SASEGT. With 6 bases clipped from V and 6 bases from J, the junction kept 8 bases outside the gene matches. The CDR3 region is CASRDTTGSQPQHF. CDR3 nucleotide sequence: TGTGCCAGCAGGGACACGACAGGGTCTCAGCCCCAGCATTTT.

The J gene is TRBJ2-4, the V gene TRBV6-1, with 11 bases matching TRBD2. CDR3 length: 13 amino acids. Germline CDR1 and CDR2: MNHNS and SASEGT. J gave up 8 bases and V 6 bases, and 3 bases lay outside the gene matches. The CDR3 bases are TGTGCCAGCAGACTAGCGGGAGAGGACATTCAGTACTTC. As protein: CASRLAGEDIQYF.

The chain uses TRBV5-6 and TRBJ2-6; possibly TRBD2 for D (5 bases). The CDR3 extends over 15 amino acids. Trimming took off 4 bases at V and 2 bases at J, with 10 bases between the two ends. Germline V lookup: CDR1 SGHDT, CDR2 YYEEEE. CDR3 bases: TGTGCCAGCAGCCCTACTAGAACTGGGGCCAACGTCCTGACTTTC. Translated: CASSPTRTGANVLTF.

This chain connects TRBV11-2 to TRBJ2-5; TRBD1 aligns across 8 bases. The CDR3 spans 14 residues. Germline CDR1 SGHAT, CDR2 FQNNGV. With 4 bases clipped from V and 4 bases from J, the junction kept 5 bases outside the gene matches. The DNA for the CDR3 is TGTGCCAGCAGCTGGACAGGGTCGCGAGAGACCCAGTACTTC. It encodes CASSWTGSRETQYF.

This clone was recorded a few times. The chain employs TRBV30 and TRBJ1-1, with a tentative D call TRBD1 (6 bases). Germline CDR1 and CDR2: GTSNPN and SVGIG (reference sequence). The CDR3 covers 13 residues. Trimming cost V 1 base and J 1 base, with 7 bases left between them. CDR3: CAWSGTANTEAFF. DNA of the CDR3: TGTGCCTGGAGTGGGACAGCGAACACTGAAGCTTTCTTT.

The chain is built from TRBV9 and TRBJ2-2, with 7 bases aligning to TRBD1. Losses at the gene ends were 0 bases for V and 7 bases for J; bases not matched to a gene: 15. The CDR3 runs 18 residues. Per germline, CDR1 SGDLS and CDR2 YYNGEE. The chain's CDR3 is CASSVDGETGILSGELFF. DNA for the CDR3: TGTGCCAGCAGCGTAGACGGGGAGACAGGGATCCTTAGCGGGGAGCTGTTTTTT. The entire variable domain, with the rest obtained from reference TRBV9 and TRBJ2-2, is as follows: DSGVTQTPKHLITATGQRVTLRCSPRSGDLSVYWYQQSLDQGLQFLIQYYNGEERAKGNILERFSAQQFPDLHSELNLSSLELGDSALYFCASSVDGETGILSGELFFGEGSRLTVL.

V is TRBV25-1 and J is TRBJ2-6; the D gene is possibly TRBD1 (5 bases). The ends were cut back, 6 bases at V and 4 bases at J, with 7 bases in the middle. This CDR3 contains 13 residues. Germline CDR1 is MGHDK and CDR2 is SYGVNS. The CDR3 loop is CASRGPGANVLTF. The CDR3 coding sequence is TGTGCCAGCAGGGGGCCGGGGGCCAACGTCCTGACTTTC.

This sequence joins TRBV11-3 and TRBJ2-7; 11 bases are a match to TRBD2. The CDR3 runs 14 residues. Germline V gene data show CDR1 as SGHNT and CDR2 as YENEEA. After removal of 6 bases from V and 5 bases from J, the junction contained 6 bases not matched to a gene. The CDR3 protein is CASSSGGADNEQYF. The CDR3 DNA reads TGTGCCAGCAGTAGCGGGGGGGCTGACAACGAGCAGTACTTC.

The chain combines TRBV7-8 with TRBJ2-3; 7 nucleotides match TRBD2. Losses at the gene ends were 7 bases for V and 2 bases for J; bases not matched to a gene: 9. In germline, CDR1 is SGHVS, CDR2 FQNEAQ. The CDR3 runs 15 residues. The CDR3: CASTGGSWATDTQYF. CDR3 DNA: TGTGCCAGCACCGGCGGGAGTTGGGCCACAGATACGCAGTATTTT. The variable domain in full, completed from reference TRBV7-8 and TRBJ2-3, reads GAGVSQSPRYKVAKRGQDVALRCDPISGHVSLFWYQQALGQGPEFLTYFQNEAQLDKSGLPSDRFFAERPEGSVSTLKIQRTQQEDSAVYLCASTGGSWATDTQYFGPGTRLTVL.

This clone was seen once. CDR3 DNA sequence: TGTGCCAGCAGCTTACCTCGGCAGGGCCCTGGCTACACCTTC. This encodes CASSLPRQGPGYTF. J is TRBJ1-2 and V is TRBV5-4; D is possibly TRBD1 (5 bases). Germline V CDR1 and CDR2: SGHNT, YYREEE (reference sequence). This CDR3 contains 14 residues. The V and J ends lost 2 bases and 7 bases respectively, with 15 bases between them.

This clone was detected only once. The rearrangement uses TRBV10-3 and TRBJ2-5, with TRBD2 matching over 10 bases. Germline lookup yields CDR1 ENHRY and CDR2 SYGVKD. CDR3 length: 14 residues. V shed 5 bases, J shed 5 bases, and the junction held 5 bases outside the gene matches. The CDR3 coding sequence is TGTGCCATCAGTACCCTAGCGGGAGACGAGACCCAGTACTTC. Protein product: CAISTLAGDETQYF.

The gene calls are TRBV6-5 and TRBJ2-7; D possibly corresponds to TRBD2 (7 bases). Germline loops: CDR1 MNHEY, CDR2 SVGAGI. The CDR3 is made up of 14 amino acids. V lost 7 bases and J lost 0, with 13 bases in between. In nucleotides, the CDR3 is TGTGCCAGCACCACCGGGGGGCACTCCTACGAGCAGTACTTC. Translation: CASTTGGHSYEQYF.

The rearrangement uses TRBV9 and TRBJ2-5, with 8 bases lining up with TRBD2. Germline assignment: CDR1 SGDLS and CDR2 YYNGEE. The V segment lost 9 bases and the J segment 4 bases; nucleotides outside the gene matches: 8. The CDR3 contains 13 residues. This CDR3 reads CATSPGLAETQYF. The CDR3 DNA is TGTGCCACCTCCCCAGGACTAGCAGAGACCCAGTACTTC.